These 18 T cell receptor beta chains came from one sample sequenced in a study of shared clonotypes between healthy human individuals. The repertoire was sequenced with immunoSEQ multiplex PCR; TCRdb's copy has only in-frame clones and lacks some. The sample yields 1,500,000 or so clones, more than 95% seen once. Material: naive CD4+ T cells sorted from blood. As to subset: CD45RA+ positively selected. The receptor source for this set is a man aged 30 to 45 in good health.

The gene calls are TRBV2 and TRBJ1-5; D remains ambiguous. The germline CDR1 and CDR2 sequences are SNHLY and FYNNEI. The CDR3 is 13 residues long. The V end lost 6 bases, the J end lost 2 bases, and 8 bases lay between the germline ends. CDR3 sequence (DNA): TGTGCCAGCAGGAGGGTCGGCAATCAGCCCCAGCATTTT. Protein: CASRRVGNQPQHF.

The V gene is TRBV6-5, the J gene TRBJ1-4, with no clear D. Germline CDR1 is MNHEY and CDR2 is SVGAGI. The CDR3 extends over 15 amino acids. With 2 bases removed from V and 0 bases from J, the gap between germline ends came to 7 bases. The CDR3 sequence: CASSYNPATNEKLFF. CDR3 bases: TGTGCCAGCAGTTACAACCCCGCAACTAATGAAAAACTGTTTTTT.

The V and J genes are TRBV18 and TRBJ2-7; 11 bases match TRBD1. CDR1 is KGHSH, CDR2 LQKENI, per germline. The CDR3 spans 13 residues. Losses at the gene ends were 2 bases for V and 6 bases for J; bases not matched to a gene: 0. CDR3 in DNA: TGTGCCAGCTCACCAGGGACAGGGGGCGAGCAGTACTTC. It specifies CASSPGTGGEQYF. Using reference TRBV18 and TRBJ2-7 for the parts outside the CDR3, the full variable domain is NAGVMQNPRHLVRRRGQEARLRCSPMKGHSHVYWYRQLPEEGLKFMVYLQKENIIDESGMPKERFSAEFPKEGPSILRIQQVVRGDSAAYFCASSPGTGGEQYFGPGTRLTVT.

J is TRBJ2-2 and V is TRBV5-1; 8 bases line up with TRBD1. Germline CDR1 is SGHRS and CDR2 is YFSETQ. The CDR3 runs to 15 residues. V lost 4 bases to trimming and J lost 6 bases; unmatched junction nucleotides: 8. This CDR3 reads CASSRNGQGAGELFF. The CDR3 DNA follows: TGCGCCAGCAGCCGTAATGGACAGGGCGCCGGGGAGCTGTTTTTT.

This chain joins TRBV11-2 and TRBJ2-7, with TRBD2 identical over 11 bases. The CDR3 spans 16 residues. Germline V gene lookup returns CDR1 SGHAT and CDR2 FQNNGV. With V trimmed by 3 bases and J by 2 bases, 6 bases remained unmatched. For the CDR3, the DNA is TGTGCCAGCAGCTTGGCCGGGACTAGCGGCACCTACGAGCAGTACTTC. This gives the protein CASSLAGTSGTYEQYF.

This chain uses TRBV2 with TRBJ2-1; D is perhaps TRBD2 (5 bases). Per germline, CDR1 SNHLY and CDR2 FYNNEI. CDR3 length: 12 amino acids. V lost 7 bases, J lost 7 bases, and 11 bases lay in between. CDR3 protein: CASNAWENEQFF. CDR3 nucleotides: TGTGCCAGCAATGCTTGGGAGAATGAGCAGTTCTTC.

The V and J genes are TRBV5-5 and TRBJ2-1; a possible D gene is TRBD2 (5 bases). The CDR3 length is 15 residues. Germline CDR1 SGHKS, CDR2 YYEKEE (reference sequence). V dropped 4 bases and J dropped 0 bases, with 11 bases sitting between them. The CDR3, as DNA: TGTGCCAGCAGCCAAGCGGTGAGCTCCTACAATGAGCAGTTCTTC. It is translated as CASSQAVSSYNEQFF.

The chain joins TRBV7-9 to TRBJ2-3; TRBD2 matches 11 bases. This CDR3 region has 19 residues. In germline, CDR1 is SEHNR, CDR2 FQNEAQ (reference sequence). V shed 5 bases and J 2 bases; nucleotides not matched to a gene: 15. CDR3 coding DNA: TGTGCCAGCAGCCTAGGGCGGCTAGCGGGAGGTCGAGACACAGATACGCAGTATTTT. Protein product: CASSLGRLAGGRDTDTQYF.

V is TRBV2 and J is TRBJ2-2; 8 bases map to TRBD2. The V and J ends lost 2 bases and 2 bases, in that order; junction bases with no gene match: 13. In germline, CDR1 is SNHLY, CDR2 FYNNEI. The CDR3 is 19 residues long. For the CDR3, the DNA is TGTGCCAGCAGTGAAACAATGGTAGCGGGACACCTCAACACCGGGGAGCTGTTTTTT. Its protein is CASSETMVAGHLNTGELFF.

The chain links TRBV7-9 to TRBJ2-3, with TRBD1 as a possible D gene (6 bases). The germline V gene encodes CDR1 SEHNR and CDR2 FQNEAQ (reference sequence). This CDR3 spans 16 amino acids. The V gene lost 0 bases and the J gene lost 3 bases, with 13 bases spanning the gap. CDR3 DNA sequence: TGTGCCAGCAGCTTAGCGCTCAGGGGTGGTACAGATACGCAGTATTTT. Its protein product is CASSLALRGGTDTQYF.

The chain carries TRBV7-9 and TRBJ2-1; 9 bases are a match to TRBD1. The germline V gene has CDR1 SEHNR and CDR2 FQNEAQ (reference sequence). The CDR3 is 15 amino acids. The V segment lost 3 bases and the J segment 8 bases; nucleotides outside the gene matches: 8. The CDR3 sequence: CASSLGDREVDEQFF. The CDR3, as DNA: TGTGCCAGCAGCTTGGGGGACAGGGAGGTGGATGAGCAGTTCTTC.

J is TRBJ2-1 and V is TRBV5-8; 8 bases are a match to TRBD2. The CDR3 has 17 amino acids. V shed 0 bases and J 4 bases; nucleotides not matched to a gene: 9. Germline loops: CDR1 SGHTS, CDR2 YDEGEE. CDR3 protein: CASSLGTSGRAYNEQFF. Here the CDR3 DNA reads TGTGCCAGCAGCTTGGGGACTTCCGGGAGGGCATACAATGAGCAGTTCTTC.

V gene TRBV10-3 combines with J gene TRBJ2-7; TRBD1 aligns across 8 bases. The CDR3 runs to 14 residues. The V gene's germline CDR1 is ENHRY and CDR2 SYGVKD. V lost 8 bases, J lost 2 bases, and 8 bases stayed unmatched. This CDR3 reads CAIGSDRDAYEQYF. CDR3 bases: TGTGCCATCGGATCGGACAGGGACGCCTACGAGCAGTACTTC.

The chain employs TRBV10-3 and TRBJ1-4; 9 bases are a match to TRBD1. This CDR3 is built from 14 residues. The ends lost 4 bases at V and 7 bases at J; junction bases unmatched: 4. Germline V gene sequence: CDR1 ENHRY, CDR2 SYGVKD. As DNA, the CDR3 is TGTGCCATCAGTGGTGGGGACAGGGCTGAAAAACTGTTTTTT. It yields the protein CAISGGDRAEKLFF.

The chain joins TRBV18 to TRBJ1-1, with TRBD1 as a possible D gene (5 bases). V was cut by 3 bases and J by 1 base, with 12 bases left in between. Germline V gene sequence: CDR1 KGHSH, CDR2 LQKENI. This CDR3 is 15 amino acids long. CDR3 protein: CASSPWRQKNTEAFF. The CDR3 coding sequence is TGTGCCAGCTCACCGTGGCGACAGAAGAACACTGAAGCTTTCTTT.

Note on this clone: The limits of the CDR3 on the DNA are not certain, so only TCRdb's listed CDR3 is given. Other DNA sequences in this specimen translate into the identical CDR3. The chain carries TRBV29-1 and TRBJ2-1; the table gives TRBD1 as D, unverified against the DNA. Including both end residues, the CDR3 is 11 amino acids long. Looked up from germline, CDR1 is SQVTM and CDR2 is ANQGSEA. The CDR3 protein is CSVARGNEQFF.

This sequence joins TRBV2 and TRBJ2-2; 10 nucleotides match TRBD1. Germline V lookup: CDR1 SNHLY, CDR2 FYNNEI. The CDR3 loop spans 14 amino acids. J lost 5 bases, V lost 7 bases, and 4 bases had no gene match. Here the CDR3 reads CASTGQGLTGELFF. DNA for the CDR3: TGTGCCAGCACGGGACAGGGGTTAACCGGGGAGCTGTTTTTT. Complete variable domain (other parts from reference TRBV2 and TRBJ2-2): EPEVTQTPSHQVTQMGQEVILRCVPISNHLYFYWYRQILGQKVEFLVSFYNNEISEKSEIFDDQFSVERPDGSNFTLKIRSTKLEDSAMYFCASTGQGLTGELFFGEGSRLTVL.

The CDR3 bases are TGTGCCAGCAGTACTAGAGGGGGATCGGGTCAGCCCCAGCATTTT. This gives the protein CASSTRGGSGQPQHF. This chain connects TRBV28 to TRBJ1-5, with D perhaps TRBD1 (6 bases). Germline V gene data show CDR1 as MDHEN and CDR2 as SYDVKM. V was trimmed by 5 bases and J by 6 bases, leaving 17 bases between them. The CDR3 is 15 residues long.